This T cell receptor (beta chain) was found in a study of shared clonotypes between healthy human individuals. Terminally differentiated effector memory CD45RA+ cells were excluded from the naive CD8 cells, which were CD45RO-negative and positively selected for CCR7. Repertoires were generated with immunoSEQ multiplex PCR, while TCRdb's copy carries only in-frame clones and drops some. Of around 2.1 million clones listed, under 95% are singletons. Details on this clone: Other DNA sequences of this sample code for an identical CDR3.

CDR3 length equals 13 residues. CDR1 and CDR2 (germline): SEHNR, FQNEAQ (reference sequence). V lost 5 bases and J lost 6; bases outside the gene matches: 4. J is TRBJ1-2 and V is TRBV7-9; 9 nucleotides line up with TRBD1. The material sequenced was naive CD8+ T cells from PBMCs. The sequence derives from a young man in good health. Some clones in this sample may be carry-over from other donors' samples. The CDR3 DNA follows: TGTGCCAGCAGCCTTACAGGGGGCGATGGCTACACCTTC. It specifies CASSLTGGDGYTF. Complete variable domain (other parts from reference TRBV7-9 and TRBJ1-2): DTGVSQNPRHKITKRGQNVTFRCDPISEHNRLYWYRQTLGQGPEFLTYFQNEAQLEKSRLLSDRFSAERPKGSFSTLEIQRTEQGDSAMYLCASSLTGGDGYTFGSGTRLTVV.